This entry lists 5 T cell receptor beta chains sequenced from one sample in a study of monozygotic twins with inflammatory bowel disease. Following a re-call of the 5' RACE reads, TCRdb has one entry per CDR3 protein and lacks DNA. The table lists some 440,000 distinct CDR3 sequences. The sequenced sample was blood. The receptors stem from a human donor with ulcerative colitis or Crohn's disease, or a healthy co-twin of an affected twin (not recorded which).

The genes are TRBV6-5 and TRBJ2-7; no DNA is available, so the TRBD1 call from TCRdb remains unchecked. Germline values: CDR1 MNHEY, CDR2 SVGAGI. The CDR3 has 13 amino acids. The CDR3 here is CAVTRDKTYEQYF.

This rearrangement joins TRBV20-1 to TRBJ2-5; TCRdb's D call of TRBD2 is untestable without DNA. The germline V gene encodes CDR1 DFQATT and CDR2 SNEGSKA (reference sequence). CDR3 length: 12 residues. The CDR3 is CSARDMGLAQYF.

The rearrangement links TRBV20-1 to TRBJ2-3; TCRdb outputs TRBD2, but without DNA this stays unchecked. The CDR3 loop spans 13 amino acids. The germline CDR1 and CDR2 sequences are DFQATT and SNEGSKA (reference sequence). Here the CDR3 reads CSAALGGADTQYF.

The CDR3 loop reads CASSQPGPSFNEQFF. The chain joins TRBV4-2 to TRBJ2-1; the D gene TCRdb calls, TRBD1, cannot be checked with no DNA. This CDR3 comprises 15 residues. The germline CDR1 and CDR2 sequences are LGHNA and YNFKEQ.

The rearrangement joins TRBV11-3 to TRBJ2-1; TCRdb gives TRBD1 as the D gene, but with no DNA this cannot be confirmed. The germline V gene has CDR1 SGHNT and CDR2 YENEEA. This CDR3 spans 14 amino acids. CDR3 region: CASSLGAGGGEQFF.